Each of the 22 T cell receptor beta chains below was sequenced from the same sample in a study of response to subunit inactivated influenza vaccine. TCRdb called the RT-PCR reads again in MiXCR, with one record for every CDR3 protein. The data show about 570,000 distinct CDR3 sequences, with over 9.5% seen just once and more than 8.5% held by the top ten. Sequencing used PBMCs from blood, obtained on the day of vaccination. The receptors were sampled from a man between 45 and 60 years old who received an inactivated influenza vaccine.

The genes are TRBV20-1 and TRBJ2-1, with TRBD2 as a possible D gene (6 bases). V was cut by 5 bases and J by 12 bases, with 17 bases left in between. Germline CDR1 DFQATT, CDR2 SNEGSKA (reference sequence). This CDR3 has 12 residues. CDR3 nucleotide sequence: TGCAGTGCTCAGTGGGCGGGATGGCGGCAGTTCTTC. It specifies CSAQWAGWRQFF.

This clonotype was counted between two and nine times. CDR3 DNA sequence: TGTGCCAGCAAGACCTGGGCTAGCAATCAGCCCCAGCATTTT. This gives the protein CASKTWASNQPQHF. This chain links TRBV28 with TRBJ1-5; D gene unclear. The CDR3 is made up of 14 amino acids. V lost 7 bases, J lost 0 bases, and 10 bases lay in between. The germline CDR1 and CDR2 sequences are MDHEN and SYDVKM.

This sequence joins TRBV30 and TRBJ2-3; no reliable D call. Trimming removed 0 bases at V and 6 bases at J, with 4 bases between. Germline-derived CDR1 and CDR2 are GTSNPN and SVGIG (reference sequence). The CDR3 has 11 residues. The DNA for the CDR3 is TGTGCCTGGAGTGTGATCGATACGCAGTATTTT. Its translation: CAWSVIDTQYF. The variable domain in full, completed from reference TRBV30 and TRBJ2-3, reads SQTIHQWPATLVQPVGSPLSLECTVEGTSNPNLYWYRQAAGRGLQLLFYSVGIGQISSEVPQNLSASRPQDRQFILSSKKLLLSDSGFYLCAWSVIDTQYFGPGTRLTVL.

This sequence joins TRBV5-1 and TRBJ2-1; D is possibly TRBD1 (5 bases). The CDR3 runs to 15 residues. Germline CDR1 and CDR2: SGHRS and YFSETQ. Trimming shortened V by 1 base and J by 3 bases, and 11 bases separated the two germline ends. The CDR3 DNA reads as TGCGCCAGCAGCTTGAGGGGTATCGGCTACAATGAGCAGTTCTTC. Translated, it gives CASSLRGIGYNEQFF. Based on the CDR3 plus reference TRBV5-1 and TRBJ2-1, the full variable domain is KAGVTQTPRYLIKTRGQQVTLSCSPISGHRSVSWYQQTPGQGLQFLFEYFSETQRNKGNFPGRFSGRQFSNSRSEMNVSTLELGDSALYLCASSLRGIGYNEQFFGPGTRLTVL.

This chain uses TRBV7-2 with TRBJ2-1, with 15 bases that match TRBD2. Germline-derived CDR1 and CDR2 are SGHTA and FQGNSA. The J segment lost 15 bases and the V segment lost 1 base, leaving 7 bases of the junction unmatched. The CDR3 runs 15 residues. The CDR3 region is CASSLVGTSGRSPFF. CDR3 in DNA: TGTGCCAGCAGCTTAGTTGGGACTAGCGGGAGGTCCCCGTTCTTC.

The rearrangement uses TRBV4-1 and TRBJ2-4; possible D gene TRBD2, 6 bases. The CDR3 is 18 amino acids. The V gene's germline CDR1 is MGHRA and CDR2 YSYEKL. V lost 0 bases and J lost 0, with 15 bases in between. The DNA for the CDR3 is TGCGCCAGCAGCCAAGATGCTAGCGTGGGGTTAGCCAAAAACATTCAGTACTTC. Translated: CASSQDASVGLAKNIQYF.

The V gene is TRBV6-5, the J gene TRBJ2-3; no clear D. Germline CDR1 and CDR2: MNHEY and SVGAGI. V dropped 0 bases and J dropped 4 bases, with 8 bases sitting between them. The CDR3 consists of 14 residues. CDR3 bases: TGTGCCAGCAGTTACTCGATCCTTCCAGATACGCAGTATTTT. Protein: CASSYSILPDTQYF.

The rearrangement links TRBV4-3 to TRBJ2-1; tentative D call: TRBD1 (5 bases). Trimming stripped 1 base from V and 2 bases from J, with 12 bases between. The CDR3 spans 16 residues. In germline, CDR1 is LGHNA, CDR2 YSLEER. The CDR3 coding sequence is TGCGCCAGCAGCCAAGGTTCAGGGTTGGCCTACAATGAGCAGTTCTTC. This encodes CASSQGSGLAYNEQFF.

The table lists this clonotype with many counts. The J gene is TRBJ2-7, the V gene TRBV12-3 or TRBV12-4; no reliable D call. V lost 5 bases and J lost 0, with 11 bases in between. The CDR3 totals 14 residues. The CDR3 DNA follows: TGTGCCAGCAGTCCTCAGGCTCACTCCTACGAGCAGTACTTC. Amino acid sequence: CASSPQAHSYEQYF.

This clonotype showed up many times. V is TRBV3-1 and J is TRBJ1-1; weak D call: TRBD1 (5 bases). Germline loops: CDR1 LGHDT, CDR2 YNNKEL (reference sequence). This CDR3 has 14 residues. The V and J ends lost 2 bases and 6 bases respectively, with 13 bases between them. The CDR3, as DNA: TGTGCCAGCAGCCAAATGCAGGGAGGGGCTGAAGCTTTCTTT. Its translation: CASSQMQGGAEAFF.

This clonotype has a handful of counts. The chain has TRBV18 and TRBJ1-5; possibly TRBD1 for D (5 bases). The CDR3 length is 17 residues. The germline V gene encodes CDR1 KGHSH and CDR2 LQKENI. Trimming cost V 0 bases and J 3 bases, with 15 bases left between them. CDR3 region: CASSPPGIVGDNQPQHF. In DNA, the CDR3 is TGTGCCAGCTCACCACCGGGTATTGTAGGGGACAATCAGCCCCAGCATTTT.

The chain couples TRBV7-2 to TRBJ2-1; D perhaps matches TRBD2 (5 bases). CDR3 size: 14 residues. Trimming removed 3 bases from V and 6 bases from J, with 12 bases in between. CDR1 and CDR2 from the germline V gene are SGHTA and FQGNSA. CDR3: CASSLSGRGNEQFF. The CDR3 region has the DNA TGTGCCAGCAGCTTGTCTGGGAGAGGCAATGAGCAGTTCTTC. The full variable domain, its missing parts supplied by reference TRBV7-2 and TRBJ2-1, is GAGVSQSPSNKVTEKGKDVELRCDPISGHTALYWYRQSLGQGLEFLIYFQGNSAPDKSGLPSDRFSAERTGGSVSTLTIQRTQQEDSAVYLCASSLSGRGNEQFFGPGTRLTVL.

This clonotype was recorded at least ten times. V and J are TRBV6-5 and TRBJ2-5, with D perhaps matching TRBD2 (6 bases). Germline assignment: CDR1 MNHEY and CDR2 SVGAGI. There are 15 residues in the CDR3. V was shortened by 2 bases and J by 1 base, with 11 bases between the two germline ends. CDR3 loop: CASSYGPGSQETQYF. The DNA for the CDR3 is TGTGCCAGCAGTTACGGCCCCGGGAGCCAAGAGACCCAGTACTTC.

The chain combines TRBV5-1 with TRBJ2-7, with 8 bases fitting TRBD1. With V trimmed by 0 bases and J by 6 bases, 8 bases remained unmatched. Germline V gene lookup returns CDR1 SGHRS and CDR2 YFSETQ. The CDR3 is 15 amino acids. In DNA form, the CDR3 reads TGCGCCAGCAGCTTGGAGGACAGGGCTTTTCGCGAGCAGTACTTC. This encodes CASSLEDRAFREQYF.

The table lists this clonotype with many counts. This sequence joins TRBV5-1 and TRBJ2-1; possibly TRBD2 for D (7 bases). Trimming removed 0 bases from V and 0 bases from J, with 10 bases in between. The CDR3 is made up of 16 amino acids. CDR1 is SGHRS, CDR2 YFSETQ, per germline. CDR3 bases: TGCGCCAGCAGCTTGGATGGGGGGGCCTCCTACAATGAGCAGTTCTTC. Its protein product is CASSLDGGASYNEQFF.

The rearrangement uses TRBV7-2 and TRBJ2-1; D unclear. Trimming shortened V by 4 bases and J by 7 bases, and 11 bases separated the two germline ends. This CDR3 region has 13 residues. Germline V gene sequence: CDR1 SGHTA, CDR2 FQGNSA. CDR3 nucleotide sequence: TGTGCCAGCAGCTCGAGTTGGGTAAATGAGCAGTTCTTC. Its translation: CASSSSWVNEQFF.

This clonotype was picked up one time. V gene TRBV6-5 combines with J gene TRBJ2-1, with 10 bases identical to TRBD2. V shed 4 bases and J 8 bases; nucleotides not matched to a gene: 5. Germline lookup yields CDR1 MNHEY and CDR2 SVGAGI. This CDR3 region has 14 residues. The CDR3 here is CASSSGLASYEQFF. As DNA, the CDR3 is TGTGCCAGCAGTTCGGGACTAGCGTCCTATGAGCAGTTCTTC.

This clonotype was found a few times. A much larger clone differs from this one at a single base, so this may be a read error. The rearrangement links TRBV3-1 to TRBJ1-1, with unresolved D. V was cut by 4 bases and J by 1 base, with 7 bases left in between. The CDR3 is made up of 13 amino acids. CDR1 is LGHDT, CDR2 YNNKEL, per germline (reference sequence). The DNA of the CDR3 is TGTGCCAGCAGCCCCCACGGGAACACTGAAGCTTTCTTT. It specifies CASSPHGNTEAFF.

There are a few counts of this clonotype. The V call is TRBV18, the J call TRBJ2-3, with 10 nucleotides matching TRBD2. The germline V gene has CDR1 KGHSH and CDR2 LQKENI. The CDR3 loop spans 16 amino acids. Trimming at V came to 6 bases and at J to 0 bases, leaving 6 bases not matched to a gene. The DNA of the CDR3 is TGTGCCAGCTCGGGTTTGACTAGCGGGAGCACAGATACGCAGTATTTT. Protein product: CASSGLTSGSTDTQYF. The complete variable domain, with remaining parts taken from reference TRBV18 and TRBJ2-3, reads NAGVMQNPRHLVRRRGQEARLRCSPMKGHSHVYWYRQLPEEGLKFMVYLQKENIIDESGMPKERFSAEFPKEGPSILRIQQVVRGDSAAYFCASSGLTSGSTDTQYFGPGTRLTVL.

The chain combines TRBV2 with TRBJ2-2; the match to TRBD2 covers 8 bases. Germline trimming cut 9 bases from V and 1 base from J; bases unmatched to any gene: 4. Germline V gene sequence: CDR1 SNHLY, CDR2 FYNNEI. This CDR3 is 14 amino acids long. The CDR3 DNA is TGTGCCAGTGCGCTAGCGGGGAACACCGGGGAGCTGTTTTTT. This codes for CASALAGNTGELFF.

The J gene is TRBJ1-1, the V gene TRBV15; 7 nucleotides line up with TRBD1. The CDR3 contains 14 residues. V was clipped by 0 bases and J by 6 bases; unmatched bases: 4. Per germline, CDR1 LNHNV and CDR2 YYDKDF (reference sequence). CDR3 amino acids: CATSRDPGQSEAFF. The CDR3, as DNA: TGTGCCACCAGCAGAGACCCGGGACAGTCTGAAGCTTTCTTT.

The gene calls are TRBV5-1 and TRBJ2-3, with a tentative D call TRBD1 (6 bases). Per germline, CDR1 SGHRS and CDR2 YFSETQ. V gave up 0 bases and J gave up 3 bases, with 11 bases separating them. The CDR3 is made up of 15 amino acids. The CDR3 loop reads CASSLEGGFTDTQYF. CDR3 nucleotide sequence: TGCGCCAGCAGCTTGGAAGGGGGTTTTACAGATACGCAGTATTTT.